Listed below are T cell receptor beta chains from one sample, sequenced in a study of beta chain features in type 1 diabetes. Method: immunoSEQ multiplex PCR; TCRdb's copy keeps in-frame clones and lacks some. The sample has fewer than 900,000 clones, roughly 17% seen once; the top ten hold 0.023%. The sequencing input was naive CD4+ T cells from blood. The receptors shown here come from a woman aged 18-35 years in good health. Each CDR3 is given with its conserved first and last residue. The D gene is left open where the match is weak. Clone size, where shown, is once, few, many, or a class for clones that have expanded.

D gene: NA
CDR3 length: 13
clone size: NA
V gene: TRBV6-5
J gene: TRBJ2-2
CDR3 DNA: TGTGCCAGCATGGGGGTTAACACCGGGGAGCTGTTTTTT
CDR3 protein: CASMGVNTGELFF

D gene: TRBD2
CDR3 length: 16
clone size: NA
V gene: TRBV4-2
J gene: TRBJ2-1
CDR3 DNA: TGTGCCAGCAGCCAGGTCAGCGGGAGCTCCTACAATGAGCAGTTCTTC
CDR3 protein: CASSQVSGSSYNEQFF

D gene: NA
CDR3 length: 11
clone size: few
V gene: TRBV6-6
J gene: TRBJ1-1
CDR3 DNA: TGTGCCTTGGGGGGGCAAACTGAAGCTTTCTTT
CDR3 protein: CALGGQTEAFF

D gene: NA
CDR3 length: 15
clone size: NA
V gene: TRBV27
J gene: TRBJ2-5
CDR3 DNA: TGTGCCAGCAGTCCGATGGCCGGGACACCGTGGGAGCAGTACTTC
CDR3 protein: CASSPMAGTPWEQYF

D gene: NA
CDR3 length: 15
clone size: few
V gene: TRBV15
J gene: TRBJ2-1
CDR3 DNA: TGTGCCACCAGCAGAGAAGTAGGGACAATGCATGAGCAGTTCTTC
CDR3 protein: CATSREVGTMHEQFF

D gene: TRBD2
CDR3 length: 18
clone size: few
V gene: TRBV10-2
J gene: TRBJ2-3
CDR3 DNA: TGCGCCAGCAGTTTGGGGTTTGGGAGCGGGAGTACTGGAGATACGCAGTATTTT
CDR3 protein: CASSLGFGSGSTGDTQYF

D gene: TRBD1
CDR3 length: 15
clone size: few
V gene: TRBV7-2
J gene: TRBJ1-3
CDR3 DNA: TGTGCCAGCAGCCCCGGGAGGGGGCACGGAAACACCATATATTTT
CDR3 protein: CASSPGRGHGNTIYF

D gene: NA
CDR3 length: 13
clone size: few
V gene: TRBV7-9
J gene: TRBJ2-7
CDR3 DNA: TGTGCCAGCAGCGTAACAGGGTTTGGAGAGCAGTACTTC
CDR3 protein: CASSVTGFGEQYF

D gene: TRBD1
CDR3 length: 16
clone size: NA
V gene: TRBV6-6
J gene: TRBJ2-4
CDR3 DNA: TGTGCCAGCAGTTACGACCTCGGGACAGTAAAAAACATTCAGTACTTC
CDR3 protein: CASSYDLGTVKNIQYF

D gene: NA
CDR3 length: 12
clone size: few
V gene: TRBV7-9
J gene: TRBJ2-1
CDR3 DNA: TGTGCCAGCAGCTTAGCGCCGACGAAGCAGTTCTTC
CDR3 protein: CASSLAPTKQFF

D gene: NA
CDR3 length: 15
clone size: NA
V gene: TRBV4-3
J gene: TRBJ2-3
CDR3 DNA: TGCGCCAGCAGCCAAGAGCGGGGAGGTGCAGATACGCAGTATTTT
CDR3 protein: CASSQERGGADTQYF

D gene: NA
CDR3 length: 15
clone size: NA
V gene: TRBV19
J gene: TRBJ1-1
CDR3 DNA: TGTGCCAGTAGTATGGTCGGGGTGTCGGGCACTGAAGCTTTCTTT
CDR3 protein: CASSMVGVSGTEAFF

D gene: TRBD2
CDR3 length: 18
clone size: NA
V gene: TRBV7-2
J gene: TRBJ2-1
CDR3 DNA: TGTGCCAGCAGCTTATTCCGGGCGTCTAGCGGGAGATACAATGAGCAGTTCTTC
CDR3 protein: CASSLFRASSGRYNEQFF

D gene: NA
CDR3 length: 15
clone size: few
V gene: TRBV7-2
J gene: TRBJ2-7
CDR3 DNA: TGTGCCAGCAGCTTAGTCCGGGACACGGGGTACGAGCAGTACTTC
CDR3 protein: CASSLVRDTGYEQYF

D gene: NA
CDR3 length: 13
clone size: NA
V gene: TRBV5-5
J gene: TRBJ2-7
CDR3 DNA: TGTGCCAGCAGAAGGGAGTTCAACTACGAGCAGTACTTC
CDR3 protein: CASRREFNYEQYF

D gene: NA
CDR3 length: 16
clone size: NA
V gene: TRBV10-3
J gene: TRBJ2-1
CDR3 DNA: TGTGCCATCAGTTTCAAACAGCCTACAACCTACAATGAGCAGTTCTTC
CDR3 protein: CAISFKQPTTYNEQFF

D gene: NA
CDR3 length: 15
clone size: few
V gene: TRBV18
J gene: TRBJ2-1
CDR3 DNA: TGTGCCAGCTCACAGCGGTACGTCTCCTACAATGAGCAGTTCTTC
CDR3 protein: CASSQRYVSYNEQFF

D gene: NA
CDR3 length: 11
clone size: NA
V gene: TRBV20-1
J gene: TRBJ2-7
CDR3 DNA: TGCAGTGCGCCGACTAGAGGCGAGCAGTACTTC
CDR3 protein: CSAPTRGEQYF

D gene: NA
CDR3 length: 16
clone size: NA
V gene: TRBV11-2
J gene: TRBJ2-1
CDR3 DNA: TGTGCCAGCAGCTCGACGGGACCGAGCTCCTACAATGAGCAGTTCTTC
CDR3 protein: CASSSTGPSSYNEQFF

D gene: TRBD2
CDR3 length: 15
clone size: few
V gene: TRBV6-5
J gene: TRBJ2-3
CDR3 DNA: TGTGCCAGCAGTTCTAGCGGGAGTTGGTCAGATACGCAGTATTTT
CDR3 protein: CASSSSGSWSDTQYF

D gene: NA
CDR3 length: 15
clone size: NA
V gene: TRBV19
J gene: TRBJ2-1
CDR3 DNA: TGTGCCAGTAGTATTGGGCAGAGCGTACGCAATGAGCAGTTCTTC
CDR3 protein: CASSIGQSVRNEQFF

D gene: TRBD1
CDR3 length: 12
clone size: NA
V gene: TRBV6-5
J gene: TRBJ2-7
CDR3 DNA: TGTGCCAGCATCGACAGGGTTGACGAGCAGTACTTC
CDR3 protein: CASIDRVDEQYF

D gene: NA
CDR3 length: 13
clone size: few
V gene: TRBV7-9
J gene: TRBJ2-1
CDR3 DNA: TGTGCCAGCCGCATCGGGGCTTACAATGAGCAGTTCTTC
CDR3 protein: CASRIGAYNEQFF

D gene: NA
CDR3 length: 14
clone size: NA
V gene: TRBV7-9
J gene: TRBJ2-5
CDR3 DNA: TGTGCCAGCAGCCGATGGGGAAGTCAAGAGACCCAGTACTTC
CDR3 protein: CASSRWGSQETQYF

D gene: NA
CDR3 length: 13
clone size: NA
V gene: TRBV7-6
J gene: TRBJ1-5
CDR3 DNA: TGTGCCAGCAGCTTAGATCTTGGTCAGCCCCAGCATTTT
CDR3 protein: CASSLDLGQPQHF

D gene: NA
CDR3 length: 15
clone size: NA
V gene: TRBV28
J gene: TRBJ2-5
CDR3 DNA: TGTGCCAGCAGTTTATTGGCCCGGGGTAAAGAGACCCAGTACTTC
CDR3 protein: CASSLLARGKETQYF

D gene: NA
CDR3 length: 14
clone size: few
V gene: TRBV4-3
J gene: TRBJ2-7
CDR3 DNA: TGCGCCAGCAGCCAGGGGCTGGGCTCCTACGAGCAGTACTTC
CDR3 protein: CASSQGLGSYEQYF

D gene: TRBD1
CDR3 length: 15
clone size: NA
V gene: TRBV18
J gene: TRBJ1-1
CDR3 DNA: TGTGCCAGCTCACACAGTACAGGGGTCGACACTGAAGCTTTCTTT
CDR3 protein: CASSHSTGVDTEAFF

D gene: TRBD1
CDR3 length: 17
clone size: few
V gene: TRBV4-3
J gene: TRBJ2-2
CDR3 DNA: TGCGCCAGCAGCCAAGATTACCGGGACAGGGTTGCCGGGGAGCTGTTTTTT
CDR3 protein: CASSQDYRDRVAGELFF

D gene: TRBD1
CDR3 length: 14
clone size: NA
V gene: TRBV7-8
J gene: TRBJ1-2
CDR3 DNA: TGTGCCAGCAGCTTAAGGACAGGGGGATCTGGCTACACCTTC
CDR3 protein: CASSLRTGGSGYTF

D gene: NA
CDR3 length: 15
clone size: NA
V gene: TRBV6-5
J gene: TRBJ2-7
CDR3 DNA: TGTGCCAGCAAGGTTTCACAGTCGTACTATTACGAGCAGTACTTC
CDR3 protein: CASKVSQSYYYEQYF

D gene: NA
CDR3 length: 16
clone size: few
V gene: TRBV18
J gene: TRBJ1-1
CDR3 DNA: TGTGCCAGCTCACCAACACGCACAAACCTGAACACTGAAGCTTTCTTT
CDR3 protein: CASSPTRTNLNTEAFF

D gene: TRBD1
CDR3 length: 15
clone size: few
V gene: TRBV9
J gene: TRBJ2-2
CDR3 DNA: TGTGCCAGCAGCGTAGCCAGGGGGCGGACCGGGGAGCTGTTTTTT
CDR3 protein: CASSVARGRTGELFF

D gene: TRBD2
CDR3 length: 15
clone size: few
V gene: TRBV6-5
J gene: TRBJ2-7
CDR3 DNA: TGTGCCAGCAGTTACTCGGCTAGCGGAGGTTACGAGCAGTACTTC
CDR3 protein: CASSYSASGGYEQYF

D gene: TRBD2
CDR3 length: 15
clone size: NA
V gene: TRBV5-1
J gene: TRBJ2-1
CDR3 DNA: TGCGCCAGCAGCGTAGCGGGAGTCCCCTACAATGAGCAGTTCTTC
CDR3 protein: CASSVAGVPYNEQFF

D gene: NA
CDR3 length: 13
clone size: few
V gene: TRBV10-3
J gene: TRBJ2-1
CDR3 DNA: TGTGCCATCAGTGAGAGTTCCTACAATGAGCAGTTCTTC
CDR3 protein: CAISESSYNEQFF

D gene: NA
CDR3 length: 16
clone size: NA
V gene: TRBV5-6
J gene: TRBJ2-6
CDR3 DNA: TGTGCCAGCAGCTGGGGGTGGGGTCCTGGGGCCAACGTCCTGACTTTC
CDR3 protein: CASSWGWGPGANVLTF

D gene: NA
CDR3 length: 14
clone size: few
V gene: TRBV2
J gene: TRBJ2-7
CDR3 DNA: TGTGCCAGCAGTGAAGGGGGGGCGCACTACGAGCAGTACTTC
CDR3 protein: CASSEGGAHYEQYF

D gene: NA
CDR3 length: 13
clone size: NA
V gene: TRBV12-5
J gene: TRBJ2-3
CDR3 DNA: TGTGCTAGTGGCGGAGGGACCGCCGAGACGCAGTATTTT
CDR3 protein: CASGGGTAETQYF

D gene: NA
CDR3 length: 17
clone size: NA
V gene: TRBV19
J gene: TRBJ1-2
CDR3 DNA: TGTGCCAGTAGCAAAACGCTACAGGCCGCATCTAACTATGGCTACACCTTC
CDR3 protein: CASSKTLQAASNYGYTF

D gene: NA
CDR3 length: 14
clone size: NA
V gene: TRBV4-2
J gene: TRBJ2-2
CDR3 DNA: TGTGCCAGCGGGCAAGGGGTGGGGACCGGGGAGCTGTTTTTT
CDR3 protein: CASGQGVGTGELFF

D gene: NA
CDR3 length: 16
clone size: NA
V gene: TRBV5-6
J gene: TRBJ2-1
CDR3 DNA: TGTGCCAGCAGCTTGTGGAGCGGGTCGTTCAGCGATGAGCAGTTCTTC
CDR3 protein: CASSLWSGSFSDEQFF

D gene: NA
CDR3 length: 14
clone size: few
V gene: TRBV18
J gene: TRBJ1-5
CDR3 DNA: TGTGCCAGCTCACCCCCTTATAGCAATCAGCCCCAGCATTTT
CDR3 protein: CASSPPYSNQPQHF

D gene: NA
CDR3 length: 13
clone size: few
V gene: TRBV11-2
J gene: TRBJ2-4
CDR3 DNA: TGTGCCAGCAGCTTAGGTGGGGGAGGCATTCAGTACTTC
CDR3 protein: CASSLGGGGIQYF

D gene: NA
CDR3 length: 13
clone size: once
V gene: TRBV6-5
J gene: TRBJ1-4
CDR3 DNA: TGTGCCAGCAGTTACAATGGTCCTGAAAAACTGTTTTTT
CDR3 protein: CASSYNGPEKLFF

D gene: NA
CDR3 length: 14
clone size: few
V gene: TRBV7-6
J gene: TRBJ1-2
CDR3 DNA: TGTGCCAGCAGCTTAGCGGCAGGTCACTATGGCTACACCTTC
CDR3 protein: CASSLAAGHYGYTF

D gene: NA
CDR3 length: 17
clone size: NA
V gene: TRBV10-3
J gene: TRBJ1-1
CDR3 DNA: TGTGCCATCAGTGACCTTTCTCGGGGCGGCAAGAACACTGAAGCTTTCTTT
CDR3 protein: CAISDLSRGGKNTEAFF

D gene: NA
CDR3 length: 14
clone size: few
V gene: TRBV28
J gene: TRBJ2-5
CDR3 DNA: TGTGCCAGCAGTTTAGGGGGCCCGCAAGAGACCCAGTACTTC
CDR3 protein: CASSLGGPQETQYF

D gene: TRBD2
CDR3 length: 15
clone size: few
V gene: TRBV9
J gene: TRBJ2-1
CDR3 DNA: TGTGCCAGCAGCGTTTCGGCTAGCGGAGCGGAGGGGCCGTTCTTC
CDR3 protein: CASSVSASGAEGPFF

D gene: TRBD2
CDR3 length: 15
clone size: once
V gene: TRBV2
J gene: TRBJ2-7
CDR3 DNA: TGTGCCAGCAGTGCTCTAGCGGGAGCCTCCTACGAGCAGTACTTC
CDR3 protein: CASSALAGASYEQYF

D gene: TRBD1
CDR3 length: 14
clone size: NA
V gene: TRBV6-5
J gene: TRBJ2-5
CDR3 DNA: TGTGCCAGCAGTTATGCCAGGGGGCGAGAGACCCAGTACTTC
CDR3 protein: CASSYARGRETQYF

D gene: TRBD2
CDR3 length: 16
clone size: NA
V gene: TRBV5-1
J gene: TRBJ2-1
CDR3 DNA: TGCGCCAGCAGCTTCTACCCTAGCGGGAGAGGGTATGAGCAGTTCTTC
CDR3 protein: CASSFYPSGRGYEQFF